This T cell receptor (beta chain) appears in the sequencing data of a study of T cells in Graves' hyperthyroidism and ophthalmopathy. Researchers amplified the TCR beta CDR3 regions from RNA transcripts. An initial round of RT-PCR targeting the TCR CDR3 relied on the HTBI primer set. TCRdb re-analysed the multiplex PCR reads in MiXCR, keeping a single row per CDR3 protein. The repertoire has around 23,000 distinct CDR3 sequences, under 55% of them found once; the top ten carry about 26%. V lost 7 bases and J lost 7, with 18 bases in between. Germline V CDR1 and CDR2: KGHDR, SFDVKD. This CDR3 is built from 15 residues. Of note for this clonotype: Antigen: not known.

Study results and limitations: Ophthalmopathy, as predicted by the model, came a median around 6.7 months after the prediction.

Sequenced: blood. V usage is TRBV24-1 and J usage is TRBJ2-2, with D unclear. The sequence came from a woman in her thirties or forties with Graves' hyperthyroidism that later progressed to Graves' ophthalmopathy. The CDR3 loop is CATSPPLLVGGELFF. The CDR3 DNA sequence: TGTGCCACCAGCCCCCCCCTGCTGGTGGGCGGGGAGCTGTTTTTT.